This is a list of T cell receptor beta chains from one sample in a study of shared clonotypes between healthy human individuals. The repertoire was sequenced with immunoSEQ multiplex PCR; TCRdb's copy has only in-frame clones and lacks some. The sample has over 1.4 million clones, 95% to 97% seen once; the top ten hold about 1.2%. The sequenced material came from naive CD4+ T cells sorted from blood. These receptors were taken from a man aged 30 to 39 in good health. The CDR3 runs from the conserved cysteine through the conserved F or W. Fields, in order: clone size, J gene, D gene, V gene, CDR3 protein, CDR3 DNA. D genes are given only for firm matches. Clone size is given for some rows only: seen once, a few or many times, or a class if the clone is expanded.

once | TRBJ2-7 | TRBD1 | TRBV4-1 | CASSHSPAGTGAYEQYF | TGCGCCAGCAGCCACTCCCCCGCCGGGACAGGGGCCTACGAGCAGTACTTC
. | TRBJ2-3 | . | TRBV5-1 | CASSLDTGTQYF | TGCGCCAGCAGCTTGGACACTGGTACGCAGTATTTT
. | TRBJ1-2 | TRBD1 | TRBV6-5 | CASRTGTGYGYTF | TGTGCCAGCAGAACCGGGACAGGCTATGGCTACACCTTC
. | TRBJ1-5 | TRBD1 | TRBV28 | CASSVRQGLGQPQHF | TGTGCCAGCAGTGTACGACAGGGACTCGGTCAGCCCCAGCATTTT
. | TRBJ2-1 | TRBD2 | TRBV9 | CASSSEGLAGAPSYNEQFF | TGTGCCAGCTCCTCAGAAGGCCTAGCGGGGGCCCCCTCCTACAATGAGCAGTTCTTC
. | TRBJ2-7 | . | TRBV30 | CAWSVPRATSPLGEQYF | TGTGCCTGGAGTGTACCAAGGGCCACTAGCCCTCTAGGCGAGCAGTACTTC
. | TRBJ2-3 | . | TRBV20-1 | CSAWTDTQYF | TGCAGTGCATGGACAGATACGCAGTATTTT
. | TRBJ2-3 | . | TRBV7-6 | CASSLIPLQADTQYF | TGTGCCAGCAGCTTAATTCCTTTACAGGCAGATACGCAGTATTTT
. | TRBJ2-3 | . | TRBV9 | CASSVDFYTQYF | TGTGCCAGCAGCGTAGACTTTTATACGCAGTATTTT
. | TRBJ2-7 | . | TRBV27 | CASSFRRNSYEQYF | TGTGCCAGCAGTTTCCGGAGGAACTCCTACGAGCAGTACTTC
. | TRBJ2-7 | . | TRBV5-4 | CASRPSGSLGYEQYF | TGTGCCAGCAGGCCCTCAGGGAGCCTTGGATACGAGCAGTACTTC
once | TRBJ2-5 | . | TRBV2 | CARRGGEAQYF | TGTGCCAGACGAGGGGGGGAGGCCCAGTACTTC
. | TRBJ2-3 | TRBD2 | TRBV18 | CASSPVAGVTDTQYF | TGTGCCAGCTCACCCGTAGCGGGAGTCACAGATACGCAGTATTTT
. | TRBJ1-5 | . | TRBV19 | CASNVYSNQPQHF | TGTGCCAGTAACGTTTATAGCAATCAGCCCCAGCATTTT
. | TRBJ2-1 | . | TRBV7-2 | CASSLGLVPSSYNEQFF | TGTGCCAGCAGCTTAGGACTAGTTCCGAGCTCCTACAATGAGCAGTTCTTC
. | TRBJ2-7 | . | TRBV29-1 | CSVESPYEQYF | TGCAGCGTTGAATCGCCCTACGAGCAGTACTTC
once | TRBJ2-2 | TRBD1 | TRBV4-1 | CASSHRQGGMNTGELFF | TGCGCCAGCAGCCACCGACAGGGGGGAATGAACACCGGGGAGCTGTTTTTT
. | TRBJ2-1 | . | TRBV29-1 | CSVGGPQQFF | TGCAGCGTTGGTGGCCCGCAGCAGTTCTTC
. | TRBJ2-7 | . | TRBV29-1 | CSVEGDGSYEQYF | TGCAGCGTTGAAGGCGACGGGTCCTACGAGCAGTACTTC
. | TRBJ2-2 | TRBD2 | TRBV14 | CASSQDPSGRARLFF | TGTGCCAGCAGCCAAGATCCTAGCGGGAGGGCCAGGCTGTTTTTT
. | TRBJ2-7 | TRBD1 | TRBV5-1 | CASSFGTGGMEQYF | TGCGCCAGCAGCTTCGGGACAGGGGGAATGGAGCAGTACTTC
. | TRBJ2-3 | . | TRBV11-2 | CASSLKGGTDTQYF | TGTGCCAGCAGCTTAAAAGGGGGCACAGATACGCAGTATTTT
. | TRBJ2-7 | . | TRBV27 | CASSFLDRNEQYF | TGTGCCAGCAGTTTTCTGGATAGGAACGAGCAGTACTTC
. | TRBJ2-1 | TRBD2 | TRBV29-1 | CSVTQRGYGSNNEQFF | TGCAGCGTAACCCAGCGGGGGTATGGATCTAACAATGAGCAGTTCTTC
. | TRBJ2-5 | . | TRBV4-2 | CASSRQGGGSLETQYF | TGTGCCAGCAGCCGCCAGGGGGGGGGCTCTCTGGAGACCCAGTACTTC
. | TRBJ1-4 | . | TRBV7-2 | CASSLAKGFNEKLFF | TGTGCCAGCAGCTTAGCGAAGGGGTTTAATGAAAAACTGTTTTTT
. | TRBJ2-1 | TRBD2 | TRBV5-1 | CASSFQLATLQNEQFF | TGCGCCAGCAGCTTCCAACTAGCGACCCTACAGAATGAGCAGTTCTTC
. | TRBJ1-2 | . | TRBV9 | CASSPSRGQYSNYGYTF | TGTGCCAGCAGCCCATCACGGGGGCAATACTCTAACTATGGCTACACCTTC
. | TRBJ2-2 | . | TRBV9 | CASSVGTVQFEHTGELFF | TGTGCCAGCAGCGTAGGGACAGTTCAATTTGAACACACCGGGGAGCTGTTTTTT
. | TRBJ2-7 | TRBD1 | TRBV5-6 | CASSLAGQGTSQYF | TGTGCCAGCAGCTTGGCGGGACAGGGGACATCGCAGTACTTC
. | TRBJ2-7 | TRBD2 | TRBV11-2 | CASSPRHSSGGEQYF | TGTGCCAGCAGTCCAAGGCACAGCAGCGGGGGGGAGCAGTACTTC
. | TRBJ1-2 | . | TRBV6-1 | CASSKGRVDGYTF | TGTGCCAGCAGTAAGGGGCGGGTTGATGGCTACACCTTC
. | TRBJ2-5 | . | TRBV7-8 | CASSLSRAQETQYF | TGTGCCAGCAGCTTGTCCAGGGCCCAAGAGACCCAGTACTTC
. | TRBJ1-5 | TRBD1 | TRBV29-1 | CSVGQGGQPQHF | TGCAGCGTTGGACAGGGGGGGCAGCCCCAGCATTTT
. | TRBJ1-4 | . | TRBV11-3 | CASSPDLGLADRTINEKLFF | TGTGCCAGCAGCCCCGACCTGGGGTTAGCGGACAGAACCATTAATGAAAAACTGTTTTTT
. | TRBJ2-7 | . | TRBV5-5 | CASNPTTFSYEQYF | TGTGCCAGCAACCCCACCACTTTCTCCTACGAGCAGTACTTC
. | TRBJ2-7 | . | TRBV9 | CASSVEARTPSYEQYF | TGTGCCAGCAGCGTAGAAGCTAGGACTCCCTCCTACGAGCAGTACTTC
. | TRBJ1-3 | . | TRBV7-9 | CASSLGRTRNTIYF | TGTGCCAGCAGCTTAGGACGCACAAGAAACACCATATATTTT
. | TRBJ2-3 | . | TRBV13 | CASSTRRPTDTQYF | TGTGCCAGCAGCACCCGAAGGCCCACAGATACGCAGTATTTT
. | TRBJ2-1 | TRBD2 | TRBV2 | CASSSLAGVLVEQFF | TGTGCCAGCAGTTCACTAGCGGGAGTATTGGTAGAGCAGTTCTTC
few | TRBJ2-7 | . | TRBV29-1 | CSVGSEVSYEQYF | TGCAGCGTTGGGTCTGAGGTCTCCTACGAGCAGTACTTC
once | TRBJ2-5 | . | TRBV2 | CASDWVGSQETQYF | TGTGCCAGCGATTGGGTTGGGTCTCAAGAGACCCAGTACTTC
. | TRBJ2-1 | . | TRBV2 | CASSELGGAYNEQFF | TGTGCCAGCAGTGAACTTGGCGGGGCCTACAATGAGCAGTTCTTC
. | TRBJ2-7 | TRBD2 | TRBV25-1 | CASSPAGLAGVEQYF | TGTGCCAGCAGTCCCGCGGGACTAGCGGGAGTCGAGCAGTACTTC
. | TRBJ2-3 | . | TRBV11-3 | CASSFRGPTDTQYF | TGTGCCAGCAGTTTCAGGGGTCCCACAGATACGCAGTATTTT